This TCR beta chain stems from a study of T cells in Graves' hyperthyroidism and ophthalmopathy. The TCR beta CDR3 regions underwent amplification using RNA transcripts as the source. A set of HTBI primers served as the primers for a first-round RT-PCR of the TCR CDR3. TCRdb passed the multiplex PCR reads through MiXCR, listing each CDR3 protein once. The sample has 550,000 to 600,000 distinct CDR3 sequences, under 60% seen once; the top ten hold around 20%. Overall study findings and caveats: A model of 13 V-J features distinguished ophthalmopathy from stable hyperthyroidism. Blood held most thyroid clonotypes expanded above 0.001 frequency. Ophthalmopathy, which appeared later, was predicted by the model a median about 6 months before onset.

This clonotype was seen ten or more times. What it binds is unknown. Patients with uncontrolled infections, other autoimmune diseases, pregnancy or lactation were excluded. Sequenced: peripheral blood or thyroid tissue (not recorded which). The origin of this receptor is an adult woman with Graves' disease, either hyperthyroidism or ophthalmopathy (not recorded which).

The CDR3 here is CASRPGGGYEQYF. CDR3 nucleotide sequence: TGCGCCAGCAGACCGGGGGGCGGCTACGAGCAGTACTTC. V gene TRBV5-1 combines with J gene TRBJ2-7; TRBD2 might be the D (7 bases). This CDR3 region has 13 residues. The V and J ends lost 5 bases and 3 bases respectively, with 12 bases between them. Germline lookup yields CDR1 SGHRS and CDR2 YFSETQ.